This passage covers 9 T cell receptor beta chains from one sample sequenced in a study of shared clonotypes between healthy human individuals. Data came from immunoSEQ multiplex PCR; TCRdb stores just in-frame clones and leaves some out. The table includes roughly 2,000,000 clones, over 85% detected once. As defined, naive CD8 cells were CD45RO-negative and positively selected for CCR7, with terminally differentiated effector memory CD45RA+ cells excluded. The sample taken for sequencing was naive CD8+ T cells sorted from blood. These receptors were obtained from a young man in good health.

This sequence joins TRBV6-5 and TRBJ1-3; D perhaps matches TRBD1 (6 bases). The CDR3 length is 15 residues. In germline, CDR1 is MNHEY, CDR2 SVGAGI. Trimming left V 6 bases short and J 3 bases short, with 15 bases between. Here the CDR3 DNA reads TGTGCCAGCAGAGAGAGGGGGGGCTTTGGAAACACCATATATTTT. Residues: CASRERGGFGNTIYF.

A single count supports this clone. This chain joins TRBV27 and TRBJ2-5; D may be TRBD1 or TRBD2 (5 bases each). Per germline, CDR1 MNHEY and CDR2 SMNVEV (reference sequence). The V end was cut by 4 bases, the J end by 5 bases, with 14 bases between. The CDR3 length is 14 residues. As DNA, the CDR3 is TGTGCCAGCAGTTATATAGGGACGGGGGAGACCCAGTACTTC. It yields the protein CASSYIGTGETQYF.

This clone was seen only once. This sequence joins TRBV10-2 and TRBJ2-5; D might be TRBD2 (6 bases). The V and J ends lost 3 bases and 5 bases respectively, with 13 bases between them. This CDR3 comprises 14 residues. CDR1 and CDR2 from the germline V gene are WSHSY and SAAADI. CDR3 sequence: CASSDPGLEETQYF. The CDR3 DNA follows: TGCGCCAGCAGTGATCCGGGACTCGAGGAGACCCAGTACTTC.

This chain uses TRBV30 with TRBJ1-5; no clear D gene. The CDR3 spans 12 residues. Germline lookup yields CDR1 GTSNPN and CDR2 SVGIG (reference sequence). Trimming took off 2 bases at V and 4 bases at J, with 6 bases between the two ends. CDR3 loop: CAWSLGNQPQHF. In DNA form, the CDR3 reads TGTGCCTGGAGTCTGGGTAATCAGCCCCAGCATTTT.

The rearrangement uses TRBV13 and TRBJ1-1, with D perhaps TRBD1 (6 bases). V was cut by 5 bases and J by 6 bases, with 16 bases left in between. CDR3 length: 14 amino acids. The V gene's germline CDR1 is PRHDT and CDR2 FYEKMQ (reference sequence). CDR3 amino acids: CASSQEGQGPEAFF. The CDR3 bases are TGTGCCAGCAGCCAGGAGGGCCAGGGGCCTGAAGCTTTCTTT.

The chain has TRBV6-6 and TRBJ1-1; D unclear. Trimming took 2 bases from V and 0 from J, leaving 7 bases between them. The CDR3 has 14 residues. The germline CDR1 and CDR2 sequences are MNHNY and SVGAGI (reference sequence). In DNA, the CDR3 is TGTGCCAGCAGTTACGGGGAGATGAACACTGAAGCTTTCTTT. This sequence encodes CASSYGEMNTEAFF.

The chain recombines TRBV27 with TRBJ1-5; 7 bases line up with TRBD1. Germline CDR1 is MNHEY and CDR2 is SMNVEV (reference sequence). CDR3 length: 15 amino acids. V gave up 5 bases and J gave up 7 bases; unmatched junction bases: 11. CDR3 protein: CASSPFTGAGQPQHF. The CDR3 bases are TGTGCCAGCAGTCCCTTCACAGGGGCGGGCCAGCCCCAGCATTTT.

The CDR3: CASSLDLASTEQYF. DNA for the CDR3: TGTGCCAGCAGCTTAGATCTAGCTTCCACCGAGCAGTACTTC. The V gene is TRBV7-9, the J gene TRBJ2-7; perhaps TRBD2 as D (5 bases). Per germline, CDR1 SEHNR and CDR2 FQNEAQ (reference sequence). The CDR3 has 14 amino acids. V was pared by 1 base and J by 6 bases, with 13 bases between.

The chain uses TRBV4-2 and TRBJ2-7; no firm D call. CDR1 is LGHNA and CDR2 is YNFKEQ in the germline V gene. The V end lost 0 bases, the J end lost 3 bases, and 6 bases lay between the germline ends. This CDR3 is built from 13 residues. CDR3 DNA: TGTGCCAGCAGCCAAGATTTTAGCTACGAGCAGTACTTC. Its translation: CASSQDFSYEQYF.